Shown below are 16 T cell receptor beta chains from a single sample sequenced in a study of OX40 agonist ivuxolimab in advanced cancers. TCRdb's table, derived via immunoSEQ multiplex PCR, lists solely in-frame clones and lacks some. In the table there are 55,000 to 80,000 clones, roughly nine tenths of which are singletons. The sample in question was CD4+ or CD8+ T cells sorted from blood, obtained in a trial of the OX40 agonist ivuxolimab. The receptors here all came from an adult with an advanced solid tumor such as melanoma, head and neck, liver or kidney cancer.

This rearrangement joins TRBV5-6 to TRBJ2-5, with 7 bases matching TRBD1. This CDR3 has 13 amino acids. The ends lost 4 bases at V and 7 bases at J; junction bases unmatched: 7. Germline V gene lookup returns CDR1 SGHDT and CDR2 YYEEEE. The CDR3 DNA reads TGTGCCAGCAGCAATGACAGGGCGGCGACCCAGTACTTC. Its protein is CASSNDRAATQYF.

The gene calls are TRBV28 and TRBJ1-6, with D hard to call. Trimming removed 1 base at V and 7 bases at J, with 11 bases between. The germline V gene encodes CDR1 MDHEN and CDR2 SYDVKM. CDR3 size: 15 residues. The CDR3 nucleotides are TGTGCCAGCAGTTTATTAGAGTCTCGGAATTCACCCCTCCACTTT. Amino acid sequence: CASSLLESRNSPLHF.

J is TRBJ2-1 and V is TRBV15; TRBD2 agrees at 11 bases. J lost 7 bases, V lost 4 bases, and 21 bases had no gene match. Germline V gives CDR1 LNHNV, CDR2 YYDKDF (reference sequence). The CDR3 spans 20 residues. In DNA, the CDR3 is TGTGCCACCAGCACCGAGGGGGGTTCTTTGACTAGCGGGACGCAGAATGAGCAGTTCTTC. As protein: CATSTEGGSLTSGTQNEQFF.

This sequence joins TRBV29-1 and TRBJ1-4; 7 positions agree with TRBD1. CDR3 length: 12 amino acids. In germline, CDR1 is SQVTM, CDR2 ANQGSEA. The ends lost 5 bases at V and 7 bases at J; junction bases unmatched: 4. The CDR3 sequence: CSVRQGREKLFF. CDR3 sequence (DNA): TGCAGCGTTCGACAGGGACGTGAAAAACTGTTTTTT. The entire variable domain, with the rest obtained from reference TRBV29-1 and TRBJ1-4, is as follows: SAVISQKPSRDICQRGTSLTIQCQVDSQVTMMFWYRQQPGQSLTLIATANQGSEATYESGFVIDKFPISRPNLTFSTLTVSNMSPEDSSIYLCSVRQGREKLFFGSGTQLSVL.

The chain uses TRBV6-1 and TRBJ2-3; no clear D gene. This CDR3 has 11 amino acids. The V gene's germline CDR1 is MNHNS and CDR2 SASEGT. V was shortened by 8 bases and J by 3 bases, with 6 bases between the two germline ends. CDR3 loop: CASERTDTQYF. As DNA, the CDR3 is TGTGCCAGCGAGCGAACAGATACGCAGTATTTT.

This clone was picked up one time. Here the CDR3 reads CASSTSRTSSYEQYF. The CDR3, as DNA: TGTGCCAGCAGCACCTCCCGGACTAGCTCCTACGAGCAGTACTTC. The V gene is TRBV7-9, the J gene TRBJ2-7, with 7 positions matching TRBD2. Germline V gene data show CDR1 as SEHNR and CDR2 as FQNEAQ (reference sequence). With V trimmed by 5 bases and J by 0 bases, 7 bases remained unmatched. This CDR3 is built from 15 residues.

V usage is TRBV5-1 and J usage is TRBJ2-1; 8 bases fit TRBD1. The V gene end was trimmed by 0 bases and the J gene end by 8 bases; junction bases not matched to a gene: 1. This CDR3 is 13 amino acids long. The germline V gene encodes CDR1 SGHRS and CDR2 YFSETQ. The CDR3 protein is CASSLARGHEQFF. Written as DNA, the CDR3 is TGCGCCAGCAGCTTGGCCAGGGGGCATGAGCAGTTCTTC. Looking up the rest from reference TRBV5-1 and TRBJ2-1 gives the full variable domain: KAGVTQTPRYLIKTRGQQVTLSCSPISGHRSVSWYQQTPGQGLQFLFEYFSETQRNKGNFPGRFSGRQFSNSRSEMNVSTLELGDSALYLCASSLARGHEQFFGPGTRLTVL.

This chain connects TRBV4-1 to TRBJ2-1; D is unresolved. Germline V gives CDR1 MGHRA, CDR2 YSYEKL. CDR3 size: 14 residues. Between the trimmed V and J ends, which lost 3 bases and 12 bases, there was a span of 18 bases. CDR3 loop: CASSHPPRDRVQFF. CDR3 DNA sequence: TGCGCCAGCAGCCACCCCCCTAGGGATCGGGTGCAGTTCTTC.

This clone was recorded once. The genes are TRBV19 and TRBJ2-3; TRBD2 aligns across 8 bases. The CDR3 consists of 13 residues. The ends lost 10 bases at V and 0 bases at J; junction bases unmatched: 3. Germline CDR1 is LNHDA and CDR2 is SQIVND (reference sequence). The chain's CDR3 is CAMSSGSTDTQYF. The CDR3 DNA reads TGTGCCATGTCTAGCGGGAGCACAGATACGCAGTATTTT.

This rearrangement joins TRBV9 to TRBJ2-7, with 8 bases aligning to TRBD2. This CDR3 contains 15 residues. The germline CDR1 and CDR2 sequences are SGDLS and YYNGEE. The trim removed 0 bases at V and 2 bases at J, leaving 4 bases unmatched. CDR3 sequence: CASSVEAGGTYEQYF. The CDR3 coding sequence is TGTGCCAGCAGCGTAGAGGCGGGAGGAACCTACGAGCAGTACTTC.

In nucleotides, the CDR3 is TGTGCCAGCAGTTATATACGGACTCCAGAATACGAGCAGTACTTC. This encodes CASSYIRTPEYEQYF. The rearrangement joins TRBV6-6 to TRBJ2-7, with D possibly matching TRBD2 (5 bases). Germline CDR1 is MNHNY and CDR2 is SVGAGI (reference sequence). Trimming pared 3 bases from V and 4 bases from J, leaving 16 bases between. The CDR3 has 15 residues.

The chain employs TRBV28 and TRBJ1-5, with D unresolved. The V gene lost 6 bases and the J gene lost 6 bases, with 18 bases spanning the gap. This CDR3 contains 15 residues. CDR1 is MDHEN and CDR2 is SYDVKM in the germline V gene. CDR3 region: CASSLTSGRGQPQHF. The CDR3 nucleotides read TGTGCCAGCAGCCTGACTAGCGGGAGAGGTCAGCCCCAGCATTTT.

The chain recombines TRBV5-6 with TRBJ2-3, with D maybe TRBD2 (7 bases). Trimming cost V 1 base and J 3 bases, with 12 bases left between them. The V gene's germline CDR1 is SGHDT and CDR2 YYEEEE. The CDR3 totals 15 residues. CDR3 loop: CASSLRGRGTDTQYF. The CDR3, as DNA: TGTGCCAGCAGCTTGAGGGGGAGGGGGACAGATACGCAGTATTTT.

This sequence joins TRBV19 and TRBJ1-5; D gene ambiguous. Germline CDR1 and CDR2: LNHDA and SQIVND (reference sequence). Trimming removed 0 bases from V and 7 bases from J, with 7 bases in between. This CDR3 is built from 13 residues. In DNA form, the CDR3 reads TGTGCCAGTAGTATAGAGACGCGCCAGCCCCAGCATTTT. Encoded protein: CASSIETRQPQHF.

The chain couples TRBV28 to TRBJ1-1; tentatively, D is TRBD1 (5 bases). The CDR3 runs 14 residues. V shed 5 bases and J shed 2 bases, with 12 bases lying between them. CDR1 and CDR2 (germline): MDHEN, SYDVKM. CDR3 in DNA: TGTGCCAGCAGTACGCCCGACAGAAACACTGAAGCTTTCTTT. Its translation: CASSTPDRNTEAFF.

The chain carries TRBV4-1 and TRBJ2-3, with 8 bases that match TRBD2. The CDR3 extends over 17 amino acids. Looked up from germline, CDR1 is MGHRA and CDR2 is YSYEKL. Trimming at V came to 3 bases and at J to 5 bases, leaving 13 bases not matched to a gene. The CDR3 DNA follows: TGCGCCAGCAGCCACCCCGTAGGAGCGGGAGTGGAAGATACGCAGTATTTT. This encodes CASSHPVGAGVEDTQYF.